The 20 T cell receptor beta chains below were found in one sample sequenced in a study of cytomegalovirus exposure and HLA in healthy donors. The PCR contained 60 Vbeta and 13 Jbeta primers. Generated by immunoSEQ multiplex PCR, the TCRdb table keeps only in-frame clones and is missing some. Among under 200,000 clones, roughly 80% were seen once, and the ten largest hold approximately 1.2%. The material sequenced was PBMCs. Receptors were obtained from a man aged 45-65 years in good health and CMV-seropositive.

The rearrangement links TRBV18 to TRBJ2-2; no definite D call. In germline, CDR1 is KGHSH, CDR2 LQKENI. V gave up 5 bases and J gave up 6 bases, with 13 bases separating them. This CDR3 is built from 14 residues. CDR3 loop: CASSGSQASGELFF. Here the CDR3 DNA reads TGTGCCAGCTCAGGGTCTCAGGCCTCCGGGGAGCTGTTTTTT.

The chain couples TRBV30 to TRBJ2-7, with 11 bases fitting TRBD1. Germline assignment: CDR1 GTSNPN and CDR2 SVGIG (reference sequence). CDR3 size: 15 residues. V was pared by 1 base and J by 2 bases, with 4 bases of the junction left unmatched. CDR3 protein: CAWSGPGQGAYEQYF. CDR3 DNA sequence: TGTGCCTGGAGTGGACCGGGACAGGGGGCCTACGAGCAGTACTTC. Looking up the rest from reference TRBV30 and TRBJ2-7 gives the full variable domain: SQTIHQWPATLVQPVGSPLSLECTVEGTSNPNLYWYRQAAGRGLQLLFYSVGIGQISSEVPQNLSASRPQDRQFILSSKKLLLSDSGFYLCAWSGPGQGAYEQYFGPGTRLTVT.

This chain uses TRBV7-6 with TRBJ2-7; D is possibly TRBD1 (6 bases). The CDR3 is made up of 16 amino acids. Germline CDR1 is SGHVS and CDR2 is FNYEAQ. V was cut by 4 bases and J by 2 bases, with 18 bases left in between. This CDR3 is CASSSEGDKGTYEQYF. The CDR3 DNA follows: TGTGCCAGCAGCTCCGAAGGGGACAAAGGGACCTACGAGCAGTACTTC.

This rearrangement joins TRBV5-6 to TRBJ1-2, with 8 bases lining up with TRBD1. J was trimmed by 4 bases and V by 4 bases; bases with no gene match: 9. CDR3 size: 15 residues. Germline loops: CDR1 SGHDT, CDR2 YYEEEE. For the CDR3, the DNA is TGTGCCAGCAGCCTACGGGACAGGCCTTTCTATGGCTACACCTTC. Amino acids: CASSLRDRPFYGYTF.

The gene calls are TRBV29-1 and TRBJ1-1; the D gene is possibly TRBD1 (6 bases). Germline V gene sequence: CDR1 SQVTM, CDR2 ANQGSEA. V was pared by 3 bases and J by 1 base, with 9 bases between. The CDR3 extends over 13 amino acids. CDR3 amino acids: CSVETTGNTEAFF. The CDR3 DNA is TGCAGCGTTGAGACGACAGGGAACACTGAAGCTTTCTTT.

This chain connects TRBV7-5 to TRBJ2-5; the listed D gene, TRBD1, was not tested against the DNA. TRBV7-5 is described as a pseudogene. The CDR3 totals 13 residues. For the CDR3, the DNA is TGTGCCAGCAGTGTAACCTACCAAGAGACCCAGTACTTC. Its translation: CASSVTYQETQYF.

The chain uses TRBV28 and TRBJ2-7; 12 nucleotides match TRBD2. J gave up 7 bases and V 5 bases, and 9 bases lay outside the gene matches. CDR1 is MDHEN, CDR2 SYDVKM, per germline. CDR3 length: 15 amino acids. The CDR3 protein is CASSQPTSGSREQYF. The CDR3 nucleotides are TGTGCCAGCAGTCAACCGACTAGCGGGAGCAGAGAGCAGTACTTC.

The chain joins TRBV6-1 to TRBJ2-1, with D possibly TRBD1 on 5 matching bases. This CDR3 comprises 12 residues. In germline, CDR1 is MNHNS, CDR2 SASEGT. V lost 2 bases and J lost 7, with 6 bases in between. The CDR3 region has the DNA TGTGCCAGCAGTGAACAGGGAAATGAGCAGTTCTTC. Its translation: CASSEQGNEQFF.

As for this clone: One junction end does not reproduce the germline sequence, and a read error may be involved. This chain links TRBV27 with TRBJ2-5; TRBD1 aligns across 9 bases. The CDR3 totals 17 residues. The germline gives CDR1 MNHEY, CDR2 SMNVEV (reference sequence). For the CDR3, the DNA is TGTACCAGCAGTTTAATGGGACCGGGACAGGGACAAGAGACCCAGTACTTC. Its protein product is CTSSLMGPGQGQETQYF.

The genes are TRBV30 and TRBJ1-2; 9 nucleotides agree with TRBD1. Losses at the gene ends were 3 bases for V and 10 bases for J; bases not matched to a gene: 9. Germline-derived CDR1 and CDR2 are GTSNPN and SVGIG (reference sequence). The CDR3 has 13 residues. This CDR3 is CAWSSLGTGTYTF. The DNA of the CDR3 is TGTGCCTGGAGCTCTCTGGGGACAGGGACCTACACCTTC.

The gene calls are TRBV21-1 and TRBJ1-5. TRBV21-1 corresponds to a pseudogene. This CDR3 is 13 amino acids long. CDR3 residues: CAGGGRANQPQHF. The CDR3 DNA reads as TGTGCCGGCGGGGGACGGGCGAATCAGCCCCAGCATTTT.

This sequence joins TRBV29-1 and TRBJ2-3; tentatively, D is TRBD2 (5 bases). CDR3 size: 14 residues. The germline V gene has CDR1 SQVTM and CDR2 ANQGSEA. V was cut by 3 bases and J by 2 bases, with 12 bases left in between. CDR3 DNA: TGCAGCGTTGACGAGGGCCCGGACACAGATACGCAGTATTTT. Its translation: CSVDEGPDTDTQYF.

V gene TRBV11-2 combines with J gene TRBJ2-7; 11 bases map to TRBD1. Unmatched junction bases numbered 3, after V lost 4 bases and J lost 1 base. Per the germline V gene, CDR1 is SGHAT and CDR2 is FQNNGV. CDR3 length: 15 residues. The CDR3 nucleotides read TGTGCCAGCAGCTGGGACAGGGGGGCGTCCTACGAGCAGTACTTC. This translates into CASSWDRGASYEQYF.

The V gene is TRBV30, the J gene TRBJ1-5; D gene uncertain. The CDR3 covers 13 residues. Germline CDR1 and CDR2: GTSNPN and SVGIG (reference sequence). V was cut by 0 bases and J by 2 bases, with 5 bases left in between. CDR3 nucleotide sequence: TGTGCCTGGAGTGTAGCGGGCAATCAGCCCCAGCATTTT. Translating gives CAWSVAGNQPQHF.

The chain uses TRBV7-2 and TRBJ2-1; TRBD2 matches at 9 bases. This CDR3 has 15 amino acids. Germline V gene lookup returns CDR1 SGHTA and CDR2 FQGNSA. V dropped 0 bases and J dropped 8; count of bases not matched to a gene: 5. CDR3: CASSLASGSYYEQFF. CDR3 DNA sequence: TGTGCCAGCAGCTTAGCTAGCGGGAGTTACTATGAGCAGTTCTTC.

The chain is built from TRBV27 and TRBJ2-5, with 9 bases aligning to TRBD2. The germline V gene has CDR1 MNHEY and CDR2 SMNVEV (reference sequence). V lost 6 bases, J lost 2 bases, and 4 bases stayed unmatched. The CDR3 has 14 residues. CDR3 in amino acids: CASRLAGWQETQYF. DNA for the CDR3: TGTGCCAGCAGGCTAGCGGGGTGGCAAGAGACCCAGTACTTC.

V usage is TRBV5-1 and J usage is TRBJ1-1; 8 bases match TRBD1. The CDR3 length is 14 residues. CDR1 SGHRS and CDR2 YFSETQ come from the germline V gene. V trimming: 4 bases; J trimming: 1 base; junction bases outside the gene matches: 3. The DNA for the CDR3 is TGCGCCAGCAGCCCCGGGACAGGGAACACTGAAGCTTTCTTT. It specifies CASSPGTGNTEAFF.

The V call is TRBV15, the J call TRBJ1-6, with 10 bases aligning to TRBD1. The ends lost 4 bases at V and 10 bases at J; junction bases unmatched: 16. Germline V lookup: CDR1 LNHNV, CDR2 YYDKDF (reference sequence). This CDR3 is 18 amino acids long. CDR3 region: CATSTPHGHGTGVSPLHF. CDR3 DNA sequence: TGTGCCACCAGCACCCCGCACGGCCATGGGACAGGGGTATCACCCCTCCACTTT.

The gene calls are TRBV30 and TRBJ2-7, with D possibly matching TRBD2 (6 bases). The CDR3 totals 14 residues. CDR1 is GTSNPN and CDR2 is SVGIG in the germline V gene (reference sequence). V was shortened by 2 bases and J by 0 bases, with 11 bases between the two germline ends. The CDR3 nucleotides are TGTGCCTGGAGTCGGGACTTGAGCTCCTACGAGCAGTACTTC. Amino acid sequence: CAWSRDLSSYEQYF. Looking up the rest from reference TRBV30 and TRBJ2-7 gives the full variable domain: SQTIHQWPATLVQPVGSPLSLECTVEGTSNPNLYWYRQAAGRGLQLLFYSVGIGQISSEVPQNLSASRPQDRQFILSSKKLLLSDSGFYLCAWSRDLSSYEQYFGPGTRLTVT.

The chain is built from TRBV7-6 and TRBJ2-3; 9 nucleotides line up with TRBD1. After removal of 5 bases from V and 2 bases from J, the junction contained 5 bases not matched to a gene. There are 15 residues in the CDR3. Germline-derived CDR1 and CDR2 are SGHVS and FNYEAQ. The CDR3 DNA reads as TGTGCCAGCAGCCGCGACAGGGGGTTCACAGATACGCAGTATTTT. This translates into CASSRDRGFTDTQYF.